The clone carrying this TCR beta chain was detected only a few times. Its antigen is unknown. The data were obtained in a study of blood T cells in healthy people across ages. The study's findings and limits: With age, beta diversity per million T cells declined roughly linearly, significantly by approximately 41.

J lost 5 bases, V lost 0 bases, and 6 bases had no gene match. The CDR3 length is 15 residues. Germline V gene sequence: CDR1 SGHTA, CDR2 FQGTGA. Primed by a sample-barcoded 5' primer and a J-beta primer mix, a second PCR proceeded for about 6 to 11 cycles. MiXCR, run by TCRdb on the 5' RACE reads, gives a single entry per CDR3 protein. In the table there are about 750,000 distinct CDR3 sequences, less than 70% of which are singletons. This rearrangement joins TRBV7-3 to TRBJ2-5; 7 bases line up with TRBD2. Material for sequencing was blood. The source is a man older than 75 in good health. The DNA of the CDR3 is TGTGCCAGCAGCTTAACAGCGGGATATGCGGAGACCCAGTACTTC. This encodes CASSLTAGYAETQYF.